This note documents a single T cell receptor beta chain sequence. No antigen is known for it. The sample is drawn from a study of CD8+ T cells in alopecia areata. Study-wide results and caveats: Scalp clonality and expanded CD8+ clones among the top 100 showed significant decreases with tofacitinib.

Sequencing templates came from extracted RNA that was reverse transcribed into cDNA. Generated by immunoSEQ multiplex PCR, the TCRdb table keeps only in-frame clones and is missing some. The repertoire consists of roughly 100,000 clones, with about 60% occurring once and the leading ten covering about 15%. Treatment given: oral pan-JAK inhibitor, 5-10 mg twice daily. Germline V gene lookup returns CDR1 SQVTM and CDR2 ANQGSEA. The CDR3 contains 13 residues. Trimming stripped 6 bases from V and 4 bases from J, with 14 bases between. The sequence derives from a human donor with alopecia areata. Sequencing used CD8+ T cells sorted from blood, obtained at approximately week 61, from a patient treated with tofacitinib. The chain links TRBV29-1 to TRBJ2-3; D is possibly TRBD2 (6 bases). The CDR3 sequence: CSVTHGGADTQYF. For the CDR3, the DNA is TGCAGCGTGACTCACGGCGGGGCAGATACGCAGTATTTT.